These 25 T cell receptor beta chains share one sample of origin, sequenced in a study of control samples from healthy donors and cancer patients. TCRdb's copy holds only in-frame clones and misses some; the assay was immunoSEQ multiplex PCR. Among about 250,000 clones listed, more than 65% were seen once. The source material was PBMCs. The receptors were sampled from an older woman with lung cancer.

The V call is TRBV7-9, the J call TRBJ2-5; D gene ambiguous. V was clipped by 8 bases and J by 4 bases, with 11 bases between them. The CDR3 loop spans 12 amino acids. CDR1 SEHNR and CDR2 FQNEAQ come from the germline V gene (reference sequence). The CDR3 protein is CASGPVPETQYF. The CDR3 coding sequence is TGTGCCAGCGGCCCGGTCCCAGAGACCCAGTACTTC.

The chain uses TRBV18 and TRBJ2-1; TRBD2 is a possible D gene (5 bases). CDR1 is KGHSH, CDR2 LQKENI, per germline. V was cut by 2 bases and J by 10 bases, with 6 bases left in between. The CDR3 contains 11 residues. Here the CDR3 DNA reads TGTGCCAGCTCACCAGAGGGCGAGCAGTTCTTC. This gives the protein CASSPEGEQFF.

The chain is built from TRBV28 and TRBJ1-3, with TRBD1 matching over 7 bases. Germline loops: CDR1 MDHEN, CDR2 SYDVKM. CDR3 length: 14 amino acids. Trimming took 7 bases from V and 4 from J; bases not matched to a gene: 7. The CDR3 sequence: CASIRGKAGNTIYF. DNA of the CDR3: TGTGCCAGCATCAGGGGGAAAGCCGGAAACACCATATATTTT.

The table lists this clone with a few counts. The chain links TRBV24-1 to TRBJ1-4, with 10 bases that match TRBD1. The V gene's germline CDR1 is KGHDR and CDR2 SFDVKD. This CDR3 is built from 17 residues. V gave up 0 bases and J gave up 5 bases; unmatched junction bases: 5. The CDR3 region is CATSDLWDRGPNEKLFF. For the CDR3, the DNA is TGTGCCACCAGTGATTTGTGGGACAGGGGCCCGAATGAAAAACTGTTTTTT.

This rearrangement joins TRBV6-5 to TRBJ2-7; the match to TRBD1 covers 7 bases. Germline V gene sequence: CDR1 MNHEY, CDR2 SVGAGI. Losses at the gene ends were 11 bases for V and 3 bases for J; bases not matched to a gene: 10. The CDR3 covers 13 residues. The CDR3 here is CAARKAGGYEQYF. As DNA, the CDR3 is TGTGCCGCAAGGAAGGCAGGGGGCTACGAGCAGTACTTC.

The J gene is TRBJ2-7, the V gene TRBV3-1 (or the pseudogene TRBV3-2), with TRBD2 identical over 13 bases. V shed 4 bases, J shed 3 bases, and the junction held 9 bases outside the gene matches. The CDR3 totals 17 residues. Germline-derived CDR1 and CDR2 are LGHDT and YNNKEL (reference sequence). The CDR3 reads CASSRSGLAGEGYEQYF. The CDR3 DNA reads TGTGCCAGCAGCCGTTCAGGACTAGCGGGAGAGGGCTACGAGCAGTACTTC.

The chain is built from TRBV6-2 or TRBV6-3 and TRBJ2-1; 7 bases fit TRBD2. Germline CDR1 reads MNHEY; CDR2 reads SVGEGT. The CDR3 is 14 residues long. J lost 2 bases, V lost 4 bases, and 2 bases had no gene match. The DNA of the CDR3 is TGTGCCAGCAGTTTCAGCGGGACCTACAATGAGCAGTTCTTC. Its translation is CASSFSGTYNEQFF.

The chain recombines TRBV7-2 with TRBJ1-1, with TRBD1 matching over 9 bases. Looked up from germline, CDR1 is SGHTA and CDR2 is FQGNSA. The J segment lost 5 bases and the V segment lost 0 bases, leaving 7 bases of the junction unmatched. The CDR3 is 16 residues long. The CDR3 reads CASSLAGQGKGTEAFF. The CDR3 coding sequence is TGTGCCAGCAGCTTAGCGGGACAGGGAAAGGGAACTGAAGCTTTCTTT.

This clone has just a few counts. The chain combines TRBV5-1 with TRBJ1-1, with TRBD1 identical over 9 bases. The trim removed 4 bases at V and 1 base at J, leaving 2 bases unmatched. Germline CDR1 reads SGHRS; CDR2 reads YFSETQ. CDR3 length: 14 amino acids. The CDR3 nucleotides are TGCGCCAGCAGCACGGGACAGGGGAACACTGAAGCTTTCTTT. Amino acids: CASSTGQGNTEAFF.

The chain uses TRBV2 and TRBJ1-2; possibly TRBD1 for D (5 bases). Germline V gene sequence: CDR1 SNHLY, CDR2 FYNNEI. The CDR3 is 12 residues long. V shed 8 bases and J shed 5 bases, with 12 bases lying between them. The CDR3 nucleotides read TGTGCCAGCTCCCTGGACATGTATGGCTACACCTTC. Translating gives CASSLDMYGYTF.

V gene TRBV12-3 or TRBV12-4 combines with J gene TRBJ1-4, with D perhaps matching TRBD1 (6 bases). CDR3 length equals 13 residues. The V gene lost 3 bases and the J gene lost 8 bases, with 10 bases spanning the gap. CDR3 in DNA: TGTGCCAGCAGTTTGGGGGCCCGGGAAAAACTGTTTTTT. It yields the protein CASSLGAREKLFF.

The chain has TRBV30 and TRBJ1-3, with a possible D match to TRBD1 (5 bases). Germline values: CDR1 GTSNPN, CDR2 SVGIG (reference sequence). Between the trimmed V and J ends, which lost 2 bases and 2 bases, there was a span of 10 bases. This CDR3 region has 14 residues. This CDR3 is CAWSSGFTGNTIYF. The CDR3 DNA reads TGTGCCTGGAGTTCAGGGTTTACTGGAAACACCATATATTTT.

The rearrangement links TRBV12-3 or TRBV12-4 to TRBJ1-1; 9 positions match TRBD1. CDR3 size: 13 residues. V was clipped by 7 bases and J by 5 bases; unmatched bases: 5. CDR3 sequence (DNA): TGTGCCAGCACACGACAGGGGGGGACTGAAGCTTTCTTT. It encodes CASTRQGGTEAFF.

The chain links TRBV28 to TRBJ1-4, with a tentative D call TRBD1 (5 bases). The CDR3 totals 15 residues. Between the trimmed V and J ends, which lost 6 bases and 4 bases, there was a span of 15 bases. The germline CDR1 and CDR2 sequences are MDHEN and SYDVKM. The DNA of the CDR3 is TGTGCCAGCAGCTCTCCCGGCAGGGTTAATGAAAAACTGTTTTTT. Residues: CASSSPGRVNEKLFF.

This chain links TRBV2 with TRBJ1-1, with D perhaps matching TRBD1 (5 bases). The CDR3 contains 12 residues. Per the germline V gene, CDR1 is SNHLY and CDR2 is FYNNEI. Trimming took off 8 bases at V and 8 bases at J, with 15 bases between the two ends. CDR3 coding DNA: TGTGCCAGCCGATGGACAACTCCCGAAGCTTTCTTT. Translating gives CASRWTTPEAFF. The whole variable domain, filled in from reference TRBV2 and TRBJ1-1, reads EPEVTQTPSHQVTQMGQEVILRCVPISNHLYFYWYRQILGQKVEFLVSFYNNEISEKSEIFDDQFSVERPDGSNFTLKIRSTKLEDSAMYFCASRWTTPEAFFGQGTRLTVV.

V and J are TRBV27 and TRBJ2-3; 7 bases fit TRBD1. The CDR3 extends over 16 amino acids. Germline assignment: CDR1 MNHEY and CDR2 SMNVEV (reference sequence). The ends lost 5 bases at V and 3 bases at J; junction bases unmatched: 11. The chain's CDR3 is CASSARWDRGTDTQYF. CDR3 nucleotide sequence: TGTGCCAGCAGTGCTCGGTGGGACAGAGGTACAGATACGCAGTATTTT.

V is TRBV3-1 (or the pseudogene TRBV3-2) and J is TRBJ2-7; a weak D match, TRBD2 (5 bases). The CDR3 runs to 13 residues. V lost 2 bases to trimming and J lost 6 bases, with 11 bases between them. CDR1 LGHDT and CDR2 YNNKEL come from the germline V gene (reference sequence). CDR3 region: CASSQLFRGEQYF. CDR3 DNA sequence: TGTGCCAGCAGCCAACTGTTCCGGGGCGAGCAGTACTTC.

The chain has TRBV18 and TRBJ2-5; a possible D gene is TRBD2 (5 bases). The CDR3 spans 13 residues. CDR1 KGHSH and CDR2 LQKENI come from the germline V gene. Between the trimmed V and J ends, which lost 3 bases and 5 bases, there was a span of 10 bases. The CDR3 here is CASSPPRGETQYF. CDR3 nucleotides: TGTGCCAGCTCACCTCCCAGAGGGGAGACCCAGTACTTC. The complete variable domain, with remaining parts taken from reference TRBV18 and TRBJ2-5, reads NAGVMQNPRHLVRRRGQEARLRCSPMKGHSHVYWYRQLPEEGLKFMVYLQKENIIDESGMPKERFSAEFPKEGPSILRIQQVVRGDSAAYFCASSPPRGETQYFGPGTRLLVL.

This clone has only one observation. The V gene is TRBV27, the J gene TRBJ1-2; D is possibly TRBD1 (5 bases). The CDR3 runs to 14 residues. Per the germline V gene, CDR1 is MNHEY and CDR2 is SMNVEV (reference sequence). V lost 6 bases and J lost 1, with 12 bases in between. CDR3 in amino acids: CASREGTVNYGYTF. DNA for the CDR3: TGTGCCAGCAGGGAAGGGACGGTTAACTATGGCTACACCTTC.

V and J are TRBV19 and TRBJ2-5; 7 positions match TRBD2. This CDR3 comprises 16 residues. The junction had 13 bases not matched to a gene; V was cut back by 5 bases and J by 4 bases. The germline V gene has CDR1 LNHDA and CDR2 SQIVND (reference sequence). Here the CDR3 reads CASSPRKLAIGETQYF. The DNA for the CDR3 is TGTGCCAGTAGTCCCCGAAAACTAGCGATAGGAGAGACCCAGTACTTC.

The V and J genes are TRBV7-3 and TRBJ2-3; D not certain. V lost 5 bases and J lost 2, with 8 bases in between. Germline assignment: CDR1 SGHTA and CDR2 FQGTGA. CDR3 length: 13 residues. The CDR3 nucleotides read TGTGCCAGCAGCGCTGGAGACACAGATACGCAGTATTTT. Its protein is CASSAGDTDTQYF.

Here the CDR3 DNA reads TGCGCCAGCAGCTTGCGGGGACTAGCGGCCGGGGAGCTGTTTTTT. It yields the protein CASSLRGLAAGELFF. The rearrangement uses TRBV5-1 and TRBJ2-2, with 11 positions matching TRBD2. The CDR3 spans 15 residues. Germline V gene lookup returns CDR1 SGHRS and CDR2 YFSETQ. The ends lost 1 base at V and 6 bases at J; junction bases unmatched: 2.

The rearrangement uses TRBV5-1 and TRBJ2-1; TRBD1 might be the D (6 bases). The CDR3 runs 16 residues. V was clipped by 4 bases and J by 5 bases, with 19 bases between them. Germline V lookup: CDR1 SGHRS, CDR2 YFSETQ. The CDR3 region has the DNA TGCGCCAGCAGCACCCTTACAGGGCAGATCAACAATGAGCAGTTCTTC. It yields the protein CASSTLTGQINNEQFF.

This chain joins TRBV15 and TRBJ1-1; D remains unclear. V was pared by 1 base and J by 1 base, with 7 bases between. The CDR3 has 14 amino acids. Per the germline V gene, CDR1 is LNHNV and CDR2 is YYDKDF (reference sequence). The CDR3 loop is CATSRGRTNTEAFF. The CDR3 coding sequence is TGTGCCACCAGCAGAGGACGGACGAACACTGAAGCTTTCTTT.

This clone was found a few times. This chain links TRBV6-1 with TRBJ1-3; D is undetermined. CDR1 and CDR2 (germline): MNHNS, SASEGT. The V end was cut by 3 bases, the J end by 2 bases, with 8 bases between. The CDR3 runs 14 residues. CDR3 nucleotide sequence: TGTGCCAGCAGTGAGTGGGGTACTGGAAACACCATATATTTT. This translates into CASSEWGTGNTIYF.